Listed here are 26 T cell receptor beta chains from one sample, sequenced in a study of T cells in Graves' hyperthyroidism and ophthalmopathy. RNA transcripts provided the source from which TCR beta CDR3 regions were amplified. A first-round RT-PCR of the TCR CDR3 used the HTBI primer set. Each CDR3 protein is one row after TCRdb ran MiXCR on the multiplex PCR reads. The sample records about 520,000 distinct CDR3 sequences, more than 20% being singletons. Material for sequencing was blood. The origin of the receptors is a man between 18 and 29 years old with Graves' hyperthyroidism.

The chain joins TRBV28 to TRBJ1-1; D gene unclear. CDR1 and CDR2 (germline): MDHEN, SYDVKM. Deletions cut 6 bases from V and 5 bases from J, with 22 bases between. The length of the CDR3 is 16 residues. Here the CDR3 DNA reads TGTGCCAGCAGCCCCCGGGGTGGGTTCCCGTCTACTGAAGCTTTCTTT. This codes for CASSPRGGFPSTEAFF.

This clonotype has a count of ten or more. This rearrangement joins TRBV12-5 to TRBJ2-7, with 7 bases identical to TRBD1. The V and J ends lost 1 base and 2 bases, in that order; junction bases with no gene match: 5. There are 15 residues in the CDR3. The germline gives CDR1 LGHNT, CDR2 FRNRAP. The DNA of the CDR3 is TGTGCTAGTGGTTTGGCGACGGGACAGCCCTACGAGCAGTACTTC. Translating gives CASGLATGQPYEQYF.

This clonotype was counted ten times or more. This chain uses TRBV10-1 with TRBJ2-7, with TRBD2 identical over 11 bases. CDR3 length: 15 residues. Trimming at V came to 2 bases and at J to 3 bases, leaving 3 bases not matched to a gene. Germline values: CDR1 WNHNN, CDR2 SYGVQD (reference sequence). CDR3 nucleotide sequence: TGCGCCAGCAGTGAGCCGGGACTAGCGGTCTACGAGCAGTACTTC. Its protein product is CASSEPGLAVYEQYF.

The J gene is TRBJ2-5, the V gene TRBV6-1; no clear D gene. Germline CDR1 and CDR2: MNHNS and SASEGT. V was shortened by 7 bases and J by 0 bases, with 12 bases between the two germline ends. The CDR3 is 14 residues long. The CDR3, as DNA: TGTGCCAGCAAGGCAGCACTGTACCAAGAGACCCAGTACTTC. Residues: CASKAALYQETQYF.

This clonotype came up once. The chain carries TRBV4-1 and TRBJ2-2; perhaps TRBD2 as D (6 bases). The CDR3 loop spans 16 amino acids. Deletions cut 1 base from V and 5 bases from J, with 14 bases between. The V gene's germline CDR1 is MGHRA and CDR2 YSYEKL. The CDR3 coding sequence is TGCGCCAGCAGCCAAGGTGGATTTAGCGGAACCGGGGAGCTGTTTTTT. This codes for CASSQGGFSGTGELFF.

This clonotype was seen many times. This chain connects TRBV12-3 or TRBV12-4 to TRBJ1-1; D is unresolved. The germline V and J ends were trimmed by 6 bases and 5 bases, with 10 bases remaining between them. The length of the CDR3 is 12 residues. The CDR3 bases are TGTGCCAGCAGACTGGGGAGGACTGAAGCTTTCTTT. It translates to CASRLGRTEAFF.

This clonotype has a handful of counts. The chain joins TRBV5-1 to TRBJ2-2, with TRBD2 as a possible D gene (5 bases). Germline CDR1 reads SGHRS; CDR2 reads YFSETQ. The CDR3 is 14 amino acids. V dropped 0 bases and J dropped 6 bases, with 9 bases sitting between them. This chain's CDR3 is CASSLAPGAGELFF. CDR3 DNA: TGCGCCAGCAGCTTGGCACCCGGGGCCGGGGAGCTGTTTTTT.

This clonotype occurred many times. The genes are TRBV29-1 and TRBJ1-2, with D unresolved. Trimming shortened V by 6 bases and J by 10 bases, and 6 bases separated the two germline ends. The length of the CDR3 is 8 residues. Germline V lookup: CDR1 SQVTM, CDR2 ANQGSEA. CDR3: CSVHPYTF. CDR3 nucleotide sequence: TGCAGCGTCCACCCCTACACCTTC.

This clonotype was detected many times. The V and J genes are TRBV5-1 and TRBJ2-2; 9 nucleotides align to TRBD1. The CDR3 has 16 residues. Per germline, CDR1 SGHRS and CDR2 YFSETQ. The V segment lost 4 bases and the J segment 4 bases; nucleotides outside the gene matches: 8. The DNA for the CDR3 is TGCGCCAGCAGCCAGACAGGGGGTCCGACCACCGGGGAGCTGTTTTTT. Protein product: CASSQTGGPTTGELFF.

This chain joins TRBV6-1 and TRBJ2-7; TRBD2 aligns across 9 bases. This CDR3 comprises 16 residues. From germline, CDR1 is MNHNS and CDR2 SASEGT. Germline trimming cut 5 bases from V and 7 bases from J; bases unmatched to any gene: 15. As DNA, the CDR3 is TGTGCCAGCAGTAAGCTGTTAGCGGGGGCCAGGGGAGAGCAGTACTTC. Residues: CASSKLLAGARGEQYF.

The table lists this clonotype with a few counts. V usage is TRBV3-1 and J usage is TRBJ1-5; D is undetermined. The CDR3 sequence is 15 residues long. Germline CDR1 and CDR2: LGHDT and YNNKEL (reference sequence). Deletions cut 0 bases from V and 7 bases from J, with 13 bases between. Written as DNA, the CDR3 is TGTGCCAGCAGCCAAGATATGGGCATCGGACAGCCCCAGCATTTT. This sequence encodes CASSQDMGIGQPQHF.

The rearrangement joins TRBV12-3 or TRBV12-4 to TRBJ2-7; the D call may be TRBD1 or TRBD2 (7 bases each). V lost 5 bases and J lost 3, with 17 bases in between. The CDR3 contains 15 residues. This CDR3 is CASSPLTGRGYEQYF. In DNA, the CDR3 is TGTGCCAGCAGTCCACTGACAGGGAGGGGCTACGAGCAGTACTTC.

V and J are TRBV25-1 and TRBJ2-2, with D perhaps matching TRBD2 (6 bases). V shed 3 bases and J shed 7 bases, with 15 bases lying between them. CDR3 length: 15 residues. The V gene's germline CDR1 is MGHDK and CDR2 SYGVNS. CDR3 coding DNA: TGTGCCAGCAGTGAGCAGGGAGGAGGCTTCGGGGAGCTGTTTTTT. This gives the protein CASSEQGGGFGELFF.

With regard to this clonotype: This may come from a read error, since a much larger clone is one base off. The chain joins TRBV20-1 to TRBJ1-5; possible D gene TRBD1, 6 bases. In germline, CDR1 is DFQATT, CDR2 SNEGSKA (reference sequence). CDR3 length: 13 amino acids. CDR3 coding DNA: TGCAGTGCTATAACCAGGGGCAATCAGCCCCGGCATTTT. Translating it yields CSAITRGNQPRHF.

This clonotype was detected ten times or more. The chain is built from TRBV11-3 and TRBJ2-5; TRBD2 matches at 8 bases. V lost 6 bases, J lost 1 base, and 10 bases stayed unmatched. The CDR3 is made up of 16 amino acids. CDR1 is SGHNT and CDR2 is YENEEA in the germline V gene. CDR3 amino acids: CASSPFERGFQETQYF. The CDR3 bases are TGTGCCAGCAGTCCGTTCGAGCGGGGGTTCCAAGAGACCCAGTACTTC.

This clonotype appeared many times. The chain joins TRBV6-1 to TRBJ1-2; 7 bases agree with TRBD1. Germline CDR1 MNHNS, CDR2 SASEGT. The CDR3 extends over 16 amino acids. V was pared by 4 bases and J by 3 bases, with 11 bases of the junction left unmatched. The CDR3 region is CASSGDSRRRYYGYTF. The CDR3 DNA follows: TGTGCCAGCAGTGGGGACAGCCGTCGTCGCTACTATGGCTACACCTTC.

This clonotype turned up a few times. The chain links TRBV6-5 to TRBJ1-3; D is unclear. V was pared by 2 bases and J by 0 bases, with 5 bases between. The CDR3 has 14 amino acids. Germline lookup yields CDR1 MNHEY and CDR2 SVGAGI. CDR3 coding DNA: TGTGCCAGCAGTTACCCCCTCTCTGGAAACACCATATATTTT. It codes for CASSYPLSGNTIYF.

This clonotype was observed many times. The chain joins TRBV28 to TRBJ1-5; weak D call: TRBD1 (6 bases). Germline V gives CDR1 MDHEN, CDR2 SYDVKM. CDR3 length: 15 amino acids. With 3 bases removed from V and 7 bases from J, the gap between germline ends came to 16 bases. The CDR3 loop is CASSLLLGGNQPQHF. CDR3 DNA sequence: TGTGCCAGCAGTTTGCTGCTAGGGGGGAACCAGCCCCAGCATTTT.

This clonotype was seen only a few times. V gene TRBV15 combines with J gene TRBJ1-6; D gene ambiguous. Germline V CDR1 and CDR2: LNHNV, YYDKDF (reference sequence). V dropped 0 bases and J dropped 5 bases, with 5 bases sitting between them. There are 14 residues in the CDR3. CDR3 in amino acids: CATSRDWNNSPLHF. The CDR3 DNA sequence: TGTGCCACCAGCAGAGATTGGAATAATTCACCCCTCCACTTT.

This clonotype has a handful of counts. The V gene is TRBV7-8, the J gene TRBJ1-5; D remains unclear. Looked up from germline, CDR1 is SGHVS and CDR2 is FQNEAQ. V was clipped by 4 bases and J by 6 bases, with 16 bases between them. The CDR3 loop spans 15 amino acids. CDR3 loop: CASSSPIELGQPQHF. In DNA, the CDR3 is TGTGCCAGCAGCTCCCCGATAGAGTTGGGTCAGCCCCAGCATTTT.

This clonotype has at least ten counts. The chain carries TRBV6-1 and TRBJ2-5; 8 bases fit TRBD2. This CDR3 is 14 amino acids long. Germline CDR1 reads MNHNS; CDR2 reads SASEGT. V trimming: 4 bases; J trimming: 5 bases; junction bases outside the gene matches: 6. The CDR3 DNA sequence: TGTGCCAGCAGTGTTACAGCGGGGGCGGAGACCCAGTACTTC. Encoded protein: CASSVTAGAETQYF.

This clonotype was recorded at least ten times. The V call is TRBV24-1, the J call TRBJ1-1; 7 positions match TRBD1. From germline, CDR1 is KGHDR and CDR2 SFDVKD. V trimming: 3 bases; J trimming: 4 bases; junction bases outside the gene matches: 7. The CDR3 length is 15 residues. CDR3 DNA sequence: TGTGCCACCAGTGATACCCGACAGGGCTCCACTGAAGCTTTCTTT. Amino acids: CATSDTRQGSTEAFF.

The sample holds many counts of this clonotype. The V gene is TRBV6-2 or TRBV6-3, the J gene TRBJ2-2, with D uncertain. V was trimmed by 0 bases and J by 2 bases, leaving 4 bases between them. Germline V gives CDR1 MNHEY, CDR2 SVGEGT. The CDR3 is 14 residues long. The CDR3 nucleotides are TGTGCCAGCAGTTACTCGGACAACACCGGGGAGCTGTTTTTT. It translates to CASSYSDNTGELFF.

At least ten counts were recorded for this clonotype. The V and J genes are TRBV6-1 and TRBJ2-2; either TRBD1 or TRBD2 may supply D (7 bases each). Per germline, CDR1 MNHNS and CDR2 SASEGT. The CDR3 spans 16 residues. V lost 6 bases, J lost 0 bases, and 14 bases lay in between. The CDR3 reads CASRGGGGANTGELFF. As DNA, the CDR3 is TGTGCCAGCAGAGGGGGAGGGGGCGCGAACACCGGGGAGCTGTTTTTT.

This clonotype has at least ten counts. The rearrangement uses TRBV11-2 and TRBJ2-7; TRBD1 matches at 9 bases. Per the germline V gene, CDR1 is SGHAT and CDR2 is FQNNGV. This CDR3 is 15 amino acids long. After removal of 2 bases from V and 4 bases from J, the junction contained 6 bases not matched to a gene. CDR3: CASSLYVDRGYEQYF. The DNA of the CDR3 is TGTGCCAGCAGCTTATATGTGGACAGGGGATACGAGCAGTACTTC. The full variable domain, completed using reference TRBV11-2 and TRBJ2-7, is EAGVAQSPRYKIIEKRQSVAFWCNPISGHATLYWYQQILGQGPKLLIQFQNNGVVDDSQLPKDRFSAERLKGVDSTLKIQPAKLEDSAVYLCASSLYVDRGYEQYFGPGTRLTVT.

The table lists this clonotype with many counts. A much larger clone sits a single nucleotide away, making a read error possible. CDR3 sequence: CASGYTLGGETQYF. Written as DNA, the CDR3 is TGTGCCAGCGGCTACACCCTAGGGGGGGAGACCCAGTACTTC. The genes are TRBV6-5 and TRBJ2-5; the D gene could be TRBD1 or TRBD2 (6 bases each). CDR1 and CDR2 (germline): MNHEY, SVGAGI. With 8 bases removed from V and 5 bases from J, the gap between germline ends came to 18 bases. The CDR3 runs to 14 residues.